This TCR beta chain was found in a study of blood T cell repertoires in COVID-19. Assay used: immunoSEQ multiplex PCR; TCRdb lists only in-frame clones, some missing. The sample lists a few hundred thousand clones, about 87% occurring once. After removal of 0 bases from V and 3 bases from J, the junction contained 12 bases not matched to a gene. Germline V gene lookup returns CDR1 LGHDT and CDR2 YNNKEL (reference sequence). The CDR3 is made up of 19 amino acids. The chain carries TRBV3-1 (or the pseudogene TRBV3-2) and TRBJ2-7, with 12 bases matching TRBD2. Material: PBMCs or T cells enriched from blood (not recorded which). The TCR was taken from a woman aged 18 to 35 who had recovered from COVID-19. The DNA for the CDR3 is TGTGCCAGCAGCCAAGAGGGTAGGCTAGGACTAGCGGGATTCTACGAGCAGTACTTC. It yields the protein CASSQEGRLGLAGFYEQYF.